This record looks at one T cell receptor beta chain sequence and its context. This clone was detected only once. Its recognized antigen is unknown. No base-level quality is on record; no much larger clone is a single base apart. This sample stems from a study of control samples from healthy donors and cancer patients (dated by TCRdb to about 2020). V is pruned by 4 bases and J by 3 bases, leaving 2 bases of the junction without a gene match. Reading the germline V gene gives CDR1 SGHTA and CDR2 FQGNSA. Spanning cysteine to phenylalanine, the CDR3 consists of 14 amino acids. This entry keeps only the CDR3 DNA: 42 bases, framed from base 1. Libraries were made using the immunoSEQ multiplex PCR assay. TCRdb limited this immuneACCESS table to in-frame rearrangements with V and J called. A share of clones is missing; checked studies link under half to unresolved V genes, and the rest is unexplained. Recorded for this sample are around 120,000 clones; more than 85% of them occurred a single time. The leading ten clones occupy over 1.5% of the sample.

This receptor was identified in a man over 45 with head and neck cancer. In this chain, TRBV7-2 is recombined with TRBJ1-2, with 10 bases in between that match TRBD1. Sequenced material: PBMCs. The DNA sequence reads TGTGCCAGCAGCTCCGGGACAGGGGACTATGGCTACACCTTC. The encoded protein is CASSSGTGDYGYTF.